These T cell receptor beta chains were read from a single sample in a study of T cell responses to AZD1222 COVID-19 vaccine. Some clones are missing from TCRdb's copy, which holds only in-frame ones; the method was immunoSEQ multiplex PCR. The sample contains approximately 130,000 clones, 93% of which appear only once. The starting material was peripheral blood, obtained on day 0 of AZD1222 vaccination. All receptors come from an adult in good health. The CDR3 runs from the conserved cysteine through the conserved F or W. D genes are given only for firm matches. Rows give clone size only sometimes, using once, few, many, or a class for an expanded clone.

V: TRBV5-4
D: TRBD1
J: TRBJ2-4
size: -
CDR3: CASSLGGTGLSKNIQYF
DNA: TGTGCCAGCAGCTTGGGTGGGACAGGGCTTTCCAAAAACATTCAGTACTTC

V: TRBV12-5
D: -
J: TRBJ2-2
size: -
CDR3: CASGLNTGELFF
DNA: TGTGCTAGTGGTTTGAACACCGGGGAGCTGTTTTTT

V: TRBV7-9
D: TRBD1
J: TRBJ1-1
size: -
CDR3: CASSRTGKKNTEAFF
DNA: TGTGCCAGCAGTAGGACAGGGAAGAAGAACACTGAAGCTTTCTTT

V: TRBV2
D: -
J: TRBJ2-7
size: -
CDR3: CASSLRYEQYF
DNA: TGTGCCAGCAGTCTCCGTTACGAGCAGTACTTC

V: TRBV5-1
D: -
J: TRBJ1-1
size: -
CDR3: CASSNEVDTEAFF
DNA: TGCGCCAGCAGCAACGAGGTGGACACTGAAGCTTTCTTT

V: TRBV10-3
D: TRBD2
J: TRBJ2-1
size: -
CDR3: CAISALAESSYNEQFF
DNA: TGTGCCATCAGTGCTCTAGCGGAAAGCTCCTACAATGAGCAGTTCTTC

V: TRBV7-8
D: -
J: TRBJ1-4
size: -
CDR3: CASSLGGGAREKLFF
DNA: TGTGCCAGCAGCTTAGGGGGGGGCGCCCGGGAAAAACTGTTTTTT

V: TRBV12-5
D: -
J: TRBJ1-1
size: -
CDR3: CASAQTDRMNTEAFF
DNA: TGTGCTAGTGCCCAGACGGACAGAATGAACACTGAAGCTTTCTTT

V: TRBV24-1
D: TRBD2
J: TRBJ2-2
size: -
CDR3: CATSRGGGARTGELFF
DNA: TGTGCCACCAGCCGCGGGGGAGGGGCGCGAACCGGGGAGCTGTTTTTT

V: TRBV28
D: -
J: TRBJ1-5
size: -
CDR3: CASSRGREPQHF
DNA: TGTGCCAGCAGCCGTGGACGAGAGCCCCAGCATTTT

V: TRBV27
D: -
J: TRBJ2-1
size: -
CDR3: CASSLSVLAGNEQFF
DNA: TGTGCCAGCAGTTTATCGGTCCTCGCGGGAAATGAGCAGTTCTTC

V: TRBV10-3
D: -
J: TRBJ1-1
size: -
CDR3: CAISESGQRAFF
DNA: TGTGCCATCAGTGAGTCTGGACAACGAGCTTTCTTT

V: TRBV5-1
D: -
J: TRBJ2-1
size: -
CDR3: CASSLGQGFYNEQFF
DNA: TGCGCCAGCAGCTTGGGGCAGGGTTTCTACAATGAGCAGTTCTTC

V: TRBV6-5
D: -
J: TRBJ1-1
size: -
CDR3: CATFGGQGRPEAFF
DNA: TGTGCCACTTTTGGTGGGCAGGGGCGCCCTGAAGCTTTCTTT

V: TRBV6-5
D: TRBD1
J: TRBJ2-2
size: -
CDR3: CASSYSITGATGELFF
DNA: TGTGCCAGCAGTTACTCGATAACAGGGGCCACCGGGGAGCTGTTTTTT

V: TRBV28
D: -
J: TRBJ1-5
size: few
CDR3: CASSPPPGFRSNQPQHF
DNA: TGTGCCAGCAGCCCCCCCCCGGGTTTTAGGAGCAATCAGCCCCAGCATTTT

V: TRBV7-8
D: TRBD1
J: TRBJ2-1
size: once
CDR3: CASSSSGQEYNEQFF
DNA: TGTGCCAGCAGCTCATCGGGACAGGAGTACAATGAGCAGTTCTTC

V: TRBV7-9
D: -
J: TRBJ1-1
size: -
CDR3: CASSFPGGESNTEAFF
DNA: TGTGCCAGCAGTTTCCCCGGGGGCGAATCTAACACTGAAGCTTTCTTT

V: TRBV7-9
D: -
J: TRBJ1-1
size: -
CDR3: CASSLGQTNTEAFF
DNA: TGTGCCAGCAGCTTAGGGCAGACCAACACTGAAGCTTTCTTT

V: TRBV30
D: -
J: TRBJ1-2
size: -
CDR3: CAWSVNFRVGGYTF
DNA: TGTGCCTGGAGTGTGAATTTCAGGGTAGGCGGCTACACCTTC

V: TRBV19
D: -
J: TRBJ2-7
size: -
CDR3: CASSSDGFLPYEQYF
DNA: TGTGCCAGTAGCTCGGACGGATTTTTACCCTACGAGCAGTACTTC

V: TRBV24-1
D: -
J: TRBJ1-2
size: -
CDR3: CATSDPDNYGYTF
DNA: TGTGCCACCAGTGATCCGGACAACTATGGCTACACCTTC

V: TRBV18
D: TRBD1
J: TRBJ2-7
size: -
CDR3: CASSSSGTGDYEQYF
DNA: TGTGCCAGCTCATCATCCGGGACAGGGGACTACGAGCAGTACTTC

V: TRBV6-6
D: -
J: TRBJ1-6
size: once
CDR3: CATSGAGPNSPLHF
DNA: TGTGCCACCTCAGGGGCAGGGCCTAATTCACCCCTCCACTTT

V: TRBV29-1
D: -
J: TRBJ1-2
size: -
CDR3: CSVGEPPNYGYTF
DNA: TGCAGCGTGGGAGAGCCGCCTAACTATGGCTACACCTTC

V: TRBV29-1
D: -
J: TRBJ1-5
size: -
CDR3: CSVSGEGQPQHF
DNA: TGCAGCGTTTCCGGGGAGGGCCAGCCCCAGCATTTT

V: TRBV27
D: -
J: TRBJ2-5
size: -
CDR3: CASVVGRKTQYF
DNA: TGTGCCTCCGTCGTCGGACGGAAGACCCAGTACTTC

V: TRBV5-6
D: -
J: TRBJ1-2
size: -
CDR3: CASSLKGEQHRGGYTF
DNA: TGTGCCAGCAGCTTGAAGGGTGAACAGCACAGAGGGGGCTACACCTTC

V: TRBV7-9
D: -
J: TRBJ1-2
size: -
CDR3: CASSPDPGYGYTF
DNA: TGTGCCAGCAGCCCAGACCCAGGCTATGGCTACACCTTC

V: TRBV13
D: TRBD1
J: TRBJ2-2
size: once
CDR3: CASSPRTGPNTGELFF
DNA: TGTGCCAGCAGCCCGCGGACAGGCCCGAACACCGGGGAGCTGTTTTTT

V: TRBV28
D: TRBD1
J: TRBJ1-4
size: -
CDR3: CASTTGGREKLFF
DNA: TGTGCCAGCACCACAGGGGGCCGCGAAAAACTGTTTTTT

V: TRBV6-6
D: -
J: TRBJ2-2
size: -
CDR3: CASSYWDRANTGELFF
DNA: TGTGCCAGCAGTTACTGGGACCGCGCGAACACCGGGGAGCTGTTTTTT

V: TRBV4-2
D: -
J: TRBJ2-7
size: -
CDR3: CASSQEGGALDEQYF
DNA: TGTGCCAGCAGCCAAGAAGGCGGGGCCTTGGACGAGCAGTACTTC

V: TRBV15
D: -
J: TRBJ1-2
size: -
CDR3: CATSRAGFNYGYTF
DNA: TGTGCCACCAGCAGAGCAGGGTTTAACTATGGCTACACCTTC

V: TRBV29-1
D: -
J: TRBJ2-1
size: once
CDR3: CSVLYSLRGGNEQFF
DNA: TGCAGCGTCCTCTACTCCCTTCGAGGGGGCAATGAGCAGTTCTTC

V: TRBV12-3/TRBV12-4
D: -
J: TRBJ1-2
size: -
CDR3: CASSSDSSYTF
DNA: TGTGCCAGCAGTTCGGACAGCAGCTACACCTTC

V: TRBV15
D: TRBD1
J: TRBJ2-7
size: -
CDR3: CATSRGDRGYEQYF
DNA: TGTGCCACCAGCAGAGGGGACAGGGGCTACGAGCAGTACTTC

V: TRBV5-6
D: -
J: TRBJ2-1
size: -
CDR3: CASSWSGHNEQFF
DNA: TGTGCCAGCAGCTGGAGCGGTCACAATGAGCAGTTCTTC

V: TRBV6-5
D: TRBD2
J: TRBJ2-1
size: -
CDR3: CASSILAGETEQFF
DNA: TGTGCCAGCAGTATACTAGCGGGAGAGACTGAGCAGTTCTTC

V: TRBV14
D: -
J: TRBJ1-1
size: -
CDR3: CASSPPEVSEAFF
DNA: TGTGCCAGCAGCCCTCCAGAGGTTTCTGAAGCTTTCTTT

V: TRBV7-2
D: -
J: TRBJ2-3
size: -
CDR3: CASSYRGPTDTQYF
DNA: TGTGCCAGCAGCTATCGGGGACCAACGGATACGCAGTATTTT

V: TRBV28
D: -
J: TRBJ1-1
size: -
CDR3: CASSRPGQTLNTEAFF
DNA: TGTGCCAGCAGCCGCCCCGGACAGACGTTGAACACTGAAGCTTTCTTT

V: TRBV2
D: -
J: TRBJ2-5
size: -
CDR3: CASSEAYRGGETQYF
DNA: TGTGCCAGCAGTGAAGCGTACAGGGGGGGAGAGACCCAGTACTTC

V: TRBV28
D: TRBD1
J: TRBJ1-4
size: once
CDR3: CASHGWGGRGYEKLFF
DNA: TGTGCCAGCCACGGATGGGGGGGCAGGGGGTATGAAAAACTGTTTTTT

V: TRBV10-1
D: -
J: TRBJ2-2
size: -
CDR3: CASSPFLAGGGELFF
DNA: TGCGCCAGCAGTCCCTTCCTAGCTGGTGGCGGGGAGCTGTTTTTT

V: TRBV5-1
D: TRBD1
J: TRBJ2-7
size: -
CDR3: CASSFGLTGNYEQYF
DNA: TGCGCCAGCAGCTTTGGATTGACAGGGAACTACGAGCAGTACTTC

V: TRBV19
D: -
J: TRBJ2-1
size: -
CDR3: CASRGIGEQFF
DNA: TGTGCCAGTAGAGGGATCGGTGAGCAGTTCTTC

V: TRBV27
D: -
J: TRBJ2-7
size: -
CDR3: CASSRARTYEQYF
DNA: TGTGCCAGCAGTAGAGCGAGAACCTACGAGCAGTACTTC

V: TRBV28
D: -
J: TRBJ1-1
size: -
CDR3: CASSLGGRRAESFF
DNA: TGTGCCAGCAGTTTAGGAGGGCGTCGTGCCGAATCTTTCTTT

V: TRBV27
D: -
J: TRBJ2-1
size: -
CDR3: CASRIGGANNEQFF
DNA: TGTGCCAGCAGGATCGGAGGGGCGAACAATGAGCAGTTCTTC

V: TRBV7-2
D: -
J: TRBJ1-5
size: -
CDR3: CASRPTGNQPQHF
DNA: TGTGCCAGCAGACCTACCGGCAATCAGCCCCAGCATTTT

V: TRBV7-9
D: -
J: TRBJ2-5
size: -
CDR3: CASSPTQETQYF
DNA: TGTGCCAGCAGCCCGACTCAAGAGACCCAGTACTTC

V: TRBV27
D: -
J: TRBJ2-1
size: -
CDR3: CASSQTEIWGEQFF
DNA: TGTGCCAGCAGTCAAACCGAAATTTGGGGTGAGCAGTTCTTC

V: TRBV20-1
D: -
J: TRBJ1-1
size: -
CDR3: CSAPGRAEAFF
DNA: TGCAGTGCCCCCGGTAGGGCTGAAGCTTTCTTT

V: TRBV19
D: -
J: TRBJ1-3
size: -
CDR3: CATNSGNTIYF
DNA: TGTGCCACCAACTCTGGAAACACCATATATTTT

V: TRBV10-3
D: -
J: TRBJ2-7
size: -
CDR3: CAISEIDSRLGEQYF
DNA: TGTGCCATCAGTGAGATCGACTCCCGGCTGGGCGAGCAGTACTTC

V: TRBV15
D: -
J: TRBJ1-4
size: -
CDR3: CATSRYSSGTTTKRGGEKLFF
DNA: TGTGCCACCAGCAGATACTCTTCCGGGACAACGACCAAACGGGGCGGTGAAAAACTGTTTTTT